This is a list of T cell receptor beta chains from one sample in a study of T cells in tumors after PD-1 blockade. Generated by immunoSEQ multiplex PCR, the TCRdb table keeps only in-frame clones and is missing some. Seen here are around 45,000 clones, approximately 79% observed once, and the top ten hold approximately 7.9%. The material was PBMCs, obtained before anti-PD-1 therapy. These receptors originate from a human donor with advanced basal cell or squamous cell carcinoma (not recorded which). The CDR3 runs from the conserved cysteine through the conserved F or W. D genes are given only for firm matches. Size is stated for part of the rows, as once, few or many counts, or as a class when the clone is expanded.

CATSRDGVRTDTQYF TGTGCCACCAGCAGGGACGGAGTCCGCACAGATACGCAGTATTTT TRBJ2-3 TRBV15 . .
CATRGAGLNQPQHF TGTGCCACCAGGGGGGCAGGGTTAAATCAGCCCCAGCATTTT TRBJ1-5 TRBV24-1 few .
CASSPGTRRYEQYF TGTGCCAGCAGCCCCGGGACGAGGAGGTACGAGCAGTACTTC TRBJ2-7 TRBV13 . .
CASSLFWIAGDGDTQYF TGTGCCAGCAGCTTATTTTGGATAGCGGGAGATGGGGATACGCAGTATTTT TRBJ2-3 TRBV11-3 . TRBD2
CASSLIGATNEKLFF TGTGCCAGCAGTTTAATTGGGGCAACTAATGAAAAACTGTTTTTT TRBJ1-4 TRBV28 . .
CASSATQGGAGNIQYF TGTGCCAGCAGCGCCACTCAGGGGGGGGCTGGGAACATTCAGTACTTC TRBJ2-4 TRBV9 . .
CASSQQGNGYTF TGTGCCAGTAGCCAACAGGGGAATGGCTACACCTTC TRBJ1-2 TRBV19 . TRBD1
CASSLDGREGKDEQFF TGTGCCAGCAGCTTAGATGGGCGGGAGGGGAAAGATGAGCAGTTCTTC TRBJ2-1 TRBV11-3 . TRBD2
CASSESSGSTVTQYF TGTGCCAGCAGTGAATCTAGCGGGAGCACAGTCACGCAGTATTTT TRBJ2-3 TRBV2 . TRBD2
CASSLETQYF TGTGCCAGCTCCCTTGAGACCCAGTACTTC TRBJ2-5 TRBV18 . .
CASRTSPGGLWEQYF TGTGCCAGCAGGACTTCGCCGGGAGGGCTCTGGGAGCAGTACTTC TRBJ2-7 TRBV6-5 once TRBD2
CASCRANQPQHF TGTGCCAGTTGCCGTGCCAATCAGCCCCAGCATTTT TRBJ1-5 TRBV6-6 . .
CASSLRAGANTEAFF TGTGCCAGCAGCTTAAGGGCGGGGGCGAACACTGAAGCTTTCTTT TRBJ1-1 TRBV7-9 few .
CASTGGRANNQPQHF TGTGCCAGCACCGGTGGCAGGGCGAACAATCAGCCCCAGCATTTT TRBJ1-5 TRBV6-4 few .
CASSRGYEQYF TGTGCCAGCAGCCGCGGGTACGAGCAGTACTTC TRBJ2-7 TRBV12-3/TRBV12-4 . .
CASSAHAGLPTDTQYF TGTGCCAGCAGTGCACACGCGGGACTACCCACAGATACGCAGTATTTT TRBJ2-3 TRBV6-1 . TRBD2
CASAPGLNTDTQYF TGTGCCAGCGCCCCGGGACTCAATACAGATACGCAGTATTTT TRBJ2-3 TRBV2 . .
CASSLGRTGYPPPLHF TGTGCCAGCAGCTTGGGGAGGACAGGCTACCCCCCACCCCTCCACTTT TRBJ1-6 TRBV5-6 . TRBD1
CSIRERNYEQYF TGCAGCATCCGGGAGCGGAACTACGAGCAGTACTTC TRBJ2-7 TRBV29-1 . .
CASSPPENYEQYF TGTGCCAGCTCACCACCTGAAAACTACGAGCAGTACTTC TRBJ2-7 TRBV18 . .
CASSGGTSNEKLFF TGTGCCAGCAGTGGGGGGACATCTAATGAAAAACTGTTTTTT TRBJ1-4 TRBV9 . .
CASSLSGQGPYEQYF TGTGCCAGCAGTTTATCGGGACAGGGGCCTTACGAGCAGTACTTC TRBJ2-7 TRBV27 . TRBD1
CASSGRDRVPEAFF TGTGCCAGCAGCGGCCGGGACAGGGTTCCTGAAGCTTTCTTT TRBJ1-1 TRBV3-1/TRBV3-2 . TRBD1
CATSDPHSGIDEQYF TGTGCCACCAGTGATCCACATAGCGGGATCGACGAGCAGTACTTC TRBJ2-7 TRBV24-1 . TRBD2
CATSDLKGGETQYF TGTGCCACCAGTGATTTGAAGGGGGGGGAGACCCAGTACTTC TRBJ2-5 TRBV24-1 . .
CASSPRTGLTGELFF TGTGCCAGCAGCCCCCGGACAGGGCTCACCGGGGAGCTGTTTTTT TRBJ2-2 TRBV6-5 . TRBD1
CASSLSHPGAQNIQYF TGTGCCAGCAGTTTATCGCACCCCGGGGCCCAAAACATTCAGTACTTC TRBJ2-4 TRBV27 . .
CASSTLRENTGELFF TGTGCCAGCAGCACTTTGCGGGAGAACACCGGGGAGCTGTTTTTT TRBJ2-2 TRBV5-6 once .
CASSPRPQGAYGYTF TGTGCCAGCAGCCCACGTCCGCAGGGCGCCTATGGCTACACCTTC TRBJ1-2 TRBV28 . .
CASSWTGGYYGYTF TGTGCCAGCAGCTGGACAGGGGGCTACTATGGCTACACCTTC TRBJ1-2 TRBV5-8 . TRBD1
CATSDFGTGRNNEQFF TGTGCCACCAGTGATTTTGGGACAGGGAGGAACAATGAGCAGTTCTTC TRBJ2-1 TRBV24-1 . TRBD1
CAGNPGAGEQYF TGTGCCGGTAACCCGGGGGCAGGCGAGCAGTACTTC TRBJ2-7 TRBV6-5 . .
CASRYRDRVFDEQFF TGTGCCAGCAGGTACCGGGACAGGGTATTCGATGAGCAGTTCTTC TRBJ2-1 TRBV2 . TRBD1